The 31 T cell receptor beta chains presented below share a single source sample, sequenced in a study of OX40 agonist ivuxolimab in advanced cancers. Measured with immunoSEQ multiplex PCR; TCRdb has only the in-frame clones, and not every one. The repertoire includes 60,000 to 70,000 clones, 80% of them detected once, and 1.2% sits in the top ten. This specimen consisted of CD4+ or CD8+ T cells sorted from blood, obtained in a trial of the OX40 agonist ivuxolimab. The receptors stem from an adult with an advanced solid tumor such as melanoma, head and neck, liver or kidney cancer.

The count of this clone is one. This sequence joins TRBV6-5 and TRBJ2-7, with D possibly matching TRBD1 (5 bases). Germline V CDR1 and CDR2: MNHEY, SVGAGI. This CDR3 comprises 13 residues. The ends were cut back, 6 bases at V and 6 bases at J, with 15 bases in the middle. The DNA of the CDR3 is TGTGCCAGCAGATTAAACACAGGTCCCGAGCAGTACTTC. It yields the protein CASRLNTGPEQYF.

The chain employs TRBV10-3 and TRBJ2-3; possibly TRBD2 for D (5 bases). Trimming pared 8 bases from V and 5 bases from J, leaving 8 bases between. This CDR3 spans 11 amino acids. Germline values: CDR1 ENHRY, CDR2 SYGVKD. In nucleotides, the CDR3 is TGTGCCATCGAGGCGGGAGATACGCAGTATTTT. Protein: CAIEAGDTQYF.

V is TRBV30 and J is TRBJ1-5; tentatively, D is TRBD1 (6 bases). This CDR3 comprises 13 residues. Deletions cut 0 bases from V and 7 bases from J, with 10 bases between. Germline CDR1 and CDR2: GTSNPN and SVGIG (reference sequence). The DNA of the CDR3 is TGTGCCTGGAGTGTAGGGGGTGGGCAGCCCCAGCATTTT. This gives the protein CAWSVGGGQPQHF.

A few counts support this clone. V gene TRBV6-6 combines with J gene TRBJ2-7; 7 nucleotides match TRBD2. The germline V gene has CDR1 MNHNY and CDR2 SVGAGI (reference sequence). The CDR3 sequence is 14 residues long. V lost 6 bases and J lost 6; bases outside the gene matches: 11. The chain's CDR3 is CASSPGEGLGEQYF. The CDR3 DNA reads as TGTGCCAGCAGCCCCGGGGAGGGGCTGGGCGAGCAGTACTTC.

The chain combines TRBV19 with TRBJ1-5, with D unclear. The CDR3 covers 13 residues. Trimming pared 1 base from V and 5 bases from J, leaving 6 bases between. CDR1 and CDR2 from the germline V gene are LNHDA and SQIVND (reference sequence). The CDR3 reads CASSIGRDQPQHF. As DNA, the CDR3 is TGTGCCAGTAGTATAGGACGGGATCAGCCCCAGCATTTT.

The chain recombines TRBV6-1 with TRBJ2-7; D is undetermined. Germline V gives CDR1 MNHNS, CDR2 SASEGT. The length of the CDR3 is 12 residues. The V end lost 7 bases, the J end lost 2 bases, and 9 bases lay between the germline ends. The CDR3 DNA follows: TGTGCCAGCATAAAAAAGGCCTACGAGCAGTACTTC. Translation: CASIKKAYEQYF.

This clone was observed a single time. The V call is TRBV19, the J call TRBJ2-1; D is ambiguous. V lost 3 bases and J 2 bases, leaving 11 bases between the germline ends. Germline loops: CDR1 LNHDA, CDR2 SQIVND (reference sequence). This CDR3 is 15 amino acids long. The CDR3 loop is CASSISAWAYNEQFF. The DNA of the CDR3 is TGTGCCAGTAGTATCTCAGCGTGGGCCTACAATGAGCAGTTCTTC.

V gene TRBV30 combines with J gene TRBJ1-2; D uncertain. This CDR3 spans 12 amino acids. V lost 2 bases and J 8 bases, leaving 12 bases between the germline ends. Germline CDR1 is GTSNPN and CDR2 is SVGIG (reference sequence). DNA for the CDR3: TGTGCCTGGAGTCCACTTGGGAGCGGCTACACCTTC. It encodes CAWSPLGSGYTF.

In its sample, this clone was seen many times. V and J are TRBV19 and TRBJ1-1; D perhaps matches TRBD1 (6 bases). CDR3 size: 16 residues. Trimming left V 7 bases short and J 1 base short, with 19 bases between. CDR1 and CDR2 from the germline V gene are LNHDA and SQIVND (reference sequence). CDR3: CASTSNEGGRNTEAFF. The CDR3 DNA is TGTGCCAGTACCTCTAATGAGGGGGGGAGGAACACTGAAGCTTTCTTT.

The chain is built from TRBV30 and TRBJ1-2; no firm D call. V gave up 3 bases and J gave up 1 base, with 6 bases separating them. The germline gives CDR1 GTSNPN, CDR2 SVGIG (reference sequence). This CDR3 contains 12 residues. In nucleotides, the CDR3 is TGTGCCTGGAGCACCAATAACTATGGCTACACCTTC. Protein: CAWSTNNYGYTF.

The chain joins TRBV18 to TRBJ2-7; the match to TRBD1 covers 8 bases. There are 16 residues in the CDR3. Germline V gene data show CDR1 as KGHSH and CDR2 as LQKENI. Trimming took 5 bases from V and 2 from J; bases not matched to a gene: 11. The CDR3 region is CASSETLTGVPYEQYF. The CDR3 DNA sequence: TGTGCCAGCTCAGAGACCTTGACAGGGGTACCCTACGAGCAGTACTTC.

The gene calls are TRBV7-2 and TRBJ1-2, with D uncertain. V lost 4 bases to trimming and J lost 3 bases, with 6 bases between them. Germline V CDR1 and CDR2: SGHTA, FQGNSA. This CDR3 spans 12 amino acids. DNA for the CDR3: TGTGCCAGCAGCTCAGGCTACTATGGCTACACCTTC. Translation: CASSSGYYGYTF.

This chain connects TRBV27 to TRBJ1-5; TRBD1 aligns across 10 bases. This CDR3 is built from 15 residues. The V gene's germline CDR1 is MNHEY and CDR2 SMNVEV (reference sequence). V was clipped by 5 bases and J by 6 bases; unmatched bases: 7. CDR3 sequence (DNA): TGTGCCAGCAGTAGTGGGACAGGGGTAGGTCAGCCCCAGCATTTT. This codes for CASSSGTGVGQPQHF.

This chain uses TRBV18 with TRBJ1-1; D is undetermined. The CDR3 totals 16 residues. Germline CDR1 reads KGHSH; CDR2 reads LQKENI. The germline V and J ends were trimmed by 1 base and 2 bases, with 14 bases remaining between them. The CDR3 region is CASSPRLGGINTEAFF. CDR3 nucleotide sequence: TGTGCCAGCTCACCACGATTAGGAGGGATCAACACTGAAGCTTTCTTT.

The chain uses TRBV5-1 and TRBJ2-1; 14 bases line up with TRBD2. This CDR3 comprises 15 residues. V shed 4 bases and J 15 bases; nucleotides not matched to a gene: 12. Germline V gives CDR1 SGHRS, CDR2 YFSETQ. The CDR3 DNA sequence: TGCGCCAGCAGCCCACTGACTAGCGGGGGGGCCTTCGGGTTCTTC. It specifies CASSPLTSGGAFGFF.

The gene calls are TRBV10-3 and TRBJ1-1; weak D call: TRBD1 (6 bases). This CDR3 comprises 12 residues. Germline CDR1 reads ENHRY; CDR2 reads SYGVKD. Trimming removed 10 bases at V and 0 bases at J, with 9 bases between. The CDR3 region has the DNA TGTGCCACCGGACAGTTGAACACTGAAGCTTTCTTT. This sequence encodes CATGQLNTEAFF.

CDR3 protein: CASSGPNTGELFF. Here the CDR3 DNA reads TGTGCCAGCAGCGGCCCGAACACCGGGGAGCTGTTTTTT. V is TRBV7-2 and J is TRBJ2-2; D ambiguous. The CDR3 is made up of 13 amino acids. V lost 5 bases, J lost 0 bases, and 4 bases lay in between. Germline V gene data show CDR1 as SGHTA and CDR2 as FQGNSA.

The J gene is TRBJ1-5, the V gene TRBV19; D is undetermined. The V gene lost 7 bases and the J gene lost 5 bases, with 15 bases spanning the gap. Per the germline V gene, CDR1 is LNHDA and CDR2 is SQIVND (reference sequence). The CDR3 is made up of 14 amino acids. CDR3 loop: CASTLSQDYQPQHF. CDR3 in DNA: TGTGCCAGTACTTTATCTCAGGATTATCAGCCCCAGCATTTT.

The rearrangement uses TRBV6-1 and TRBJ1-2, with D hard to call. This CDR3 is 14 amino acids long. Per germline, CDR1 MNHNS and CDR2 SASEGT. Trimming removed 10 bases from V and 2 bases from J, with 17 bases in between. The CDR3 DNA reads TGTGCCACAGCACACAAGGGATCCAACTATGGCTACACCTTC. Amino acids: CATAHKGSNYGYTF.

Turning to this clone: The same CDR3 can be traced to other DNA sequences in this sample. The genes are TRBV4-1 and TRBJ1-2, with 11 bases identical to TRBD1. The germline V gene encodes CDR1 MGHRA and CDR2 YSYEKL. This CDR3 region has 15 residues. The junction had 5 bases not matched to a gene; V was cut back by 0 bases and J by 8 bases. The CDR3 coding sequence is TGCGCCAGCAGCCAAGATGGGGGACAGGGGGGGGGCTACACCTTC. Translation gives CASSQDGGQGGGYTF.

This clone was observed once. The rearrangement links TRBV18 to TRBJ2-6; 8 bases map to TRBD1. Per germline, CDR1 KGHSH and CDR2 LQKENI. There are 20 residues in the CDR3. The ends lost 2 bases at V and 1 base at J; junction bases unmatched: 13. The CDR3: CASSPIRRQGRRSGANVLTF. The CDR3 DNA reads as TGTGCCAGCTCACCAATAAGAAGACAGGGGAGGCGGTCTGGGGCCAACGTCCTGACTTTC.

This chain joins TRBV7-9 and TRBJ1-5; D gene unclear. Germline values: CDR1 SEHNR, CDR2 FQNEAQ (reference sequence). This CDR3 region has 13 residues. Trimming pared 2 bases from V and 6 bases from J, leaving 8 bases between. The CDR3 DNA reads TGTGCCAGCAGCTTAAAGGGTACTCAGCCCCAGCATTTT. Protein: CASSLKGTQPQHF.

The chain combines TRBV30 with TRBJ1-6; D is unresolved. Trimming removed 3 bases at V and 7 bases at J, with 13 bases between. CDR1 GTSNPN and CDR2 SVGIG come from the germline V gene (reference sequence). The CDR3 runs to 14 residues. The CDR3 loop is CAWRRSVVNSPLHF. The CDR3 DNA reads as TGTGCCTGGAGAAGGTCTGTAGTGAATTCACCCCTCCACTTT.

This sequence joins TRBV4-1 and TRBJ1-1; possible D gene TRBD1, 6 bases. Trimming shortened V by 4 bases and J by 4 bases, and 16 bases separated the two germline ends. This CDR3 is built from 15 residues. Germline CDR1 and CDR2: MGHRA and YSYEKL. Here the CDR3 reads CASSLERGGSTEAFF. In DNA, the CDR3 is TGCGCCAGCAGCCTAGAGAGGGGGGGGAGCACTGAAGCTTTCTTT.

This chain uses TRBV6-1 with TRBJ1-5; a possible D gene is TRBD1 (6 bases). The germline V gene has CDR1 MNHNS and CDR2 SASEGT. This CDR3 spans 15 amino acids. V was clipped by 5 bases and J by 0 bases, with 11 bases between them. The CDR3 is CASSFRTDSNQPQHF. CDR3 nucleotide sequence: TGTGCCAGCAGTTTTAGGACAGATAGCAATCAGCCCCAGCATTTT.

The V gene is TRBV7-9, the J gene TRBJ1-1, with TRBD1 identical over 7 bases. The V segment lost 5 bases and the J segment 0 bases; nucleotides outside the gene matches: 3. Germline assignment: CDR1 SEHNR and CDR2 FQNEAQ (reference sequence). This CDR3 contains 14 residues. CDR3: CASSVTGLNTEAFF. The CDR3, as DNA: TGTGCCAGCAGCGTGACAGGGTTGAACACTGAAGCTTTCTTT. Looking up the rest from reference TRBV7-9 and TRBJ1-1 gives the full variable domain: DTGVSQNPRHKITKRGQNVTFRCDPISEHNRLYWYRQTLGQGPEFLTYFQNEAQLEKSRLLSDRFSAERPKGSFSTLEIQRTEQGDSAMYLCASSVTGLNTEAFFGQGTRLTVV.

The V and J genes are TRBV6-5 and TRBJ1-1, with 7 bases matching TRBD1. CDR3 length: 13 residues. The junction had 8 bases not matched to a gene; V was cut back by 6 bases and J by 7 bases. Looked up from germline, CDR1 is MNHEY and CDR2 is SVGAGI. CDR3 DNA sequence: TGTGCCAGCAGCAAAACAGGGGAGTTTGAAGCTTTCTTT. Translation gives CASSKTGEFEAFF.

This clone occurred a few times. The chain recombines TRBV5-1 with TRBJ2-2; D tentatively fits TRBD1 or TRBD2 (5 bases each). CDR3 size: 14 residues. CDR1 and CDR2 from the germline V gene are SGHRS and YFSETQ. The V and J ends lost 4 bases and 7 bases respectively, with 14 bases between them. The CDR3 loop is CASSGGVQRGELFF. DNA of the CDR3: TGCGCCAGCAGCGGGGGAGTTCAGCGCGGGGAGCTGTTTTTT.

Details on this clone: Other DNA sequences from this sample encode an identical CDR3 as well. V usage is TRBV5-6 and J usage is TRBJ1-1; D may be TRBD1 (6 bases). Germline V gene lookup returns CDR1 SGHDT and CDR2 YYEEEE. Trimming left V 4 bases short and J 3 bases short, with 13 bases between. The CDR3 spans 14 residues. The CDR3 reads CASSVGQSDTEAFF. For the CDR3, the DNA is TGTGCCAGCAGCGTTGGACAGTCAGACACTGAAGCTTTCTTT.

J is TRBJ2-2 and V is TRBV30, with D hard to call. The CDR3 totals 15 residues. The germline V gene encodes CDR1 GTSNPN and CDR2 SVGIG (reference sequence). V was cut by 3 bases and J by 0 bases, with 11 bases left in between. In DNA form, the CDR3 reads TGTGCCTGGAGCCGTAGGGCCACGAACACCGGGGAGCTGTTTTTT. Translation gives CAWSRRATNTGELFF.

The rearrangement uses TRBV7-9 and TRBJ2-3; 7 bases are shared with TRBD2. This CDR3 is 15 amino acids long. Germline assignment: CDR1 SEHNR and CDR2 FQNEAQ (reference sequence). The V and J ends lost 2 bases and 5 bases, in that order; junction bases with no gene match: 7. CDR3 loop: CASSLRGDPIDTQYF. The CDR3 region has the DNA TGTGCCAGCAGCTTACGGGGGGATCCAATAGATACGCAGTATTTT.